This T cell receptor (beta chain) comes out of a study of T cells in Graves' hyperthyroidism and ophthalmopathy. Amplification yielded TCR beta CDR3 regions, with RNA transcripts as the source. The TCR CDR3 was amplified in a first-round RT-PCR using the HTBI primer set. TCRdb analysed the multiplex PCR reads with MiXCR anew, one entry per CDR3 protein. The table has some 360,000 distinct CDR3 sequences, 15% to 20% seen once. This clonotype has a count of ten or more. This CDR3 has 15 amino acids. V dropped 3 bases and J dropped 4 bases, with 16 bases sitting between them. From germline, CDR1 is KGHSH and CDR2 LQKENI.

The source of this sequence is a woman in her forties with Graves' ophthalmopathy. Input material: blood. V gene TRBV18 combines with J gene TRBJ2-7, with D maybe TRBD1 (5 bases). CDR3 bases: TGTGCCAGCTCACCCTTCGCAGGGTCTTTTTACGAGCAGTACTTC. Its translation is CASSPFAGSFYEQYF.